This record concerns one T cell receptor (beta chain) sequence. The CDR3 covers 14 residues. CDR1 and CDR2 from the germline V gene are SGHRS and YFSETQ. V was clipped by 2 bases and J by 8 bases, with 16 bases between them. The PCR employed 60 Vbeta primers together with 13 Jbeta primers. The assay was immunoSEQ multiplex PCR, and TCRdb's table has in-frame clones only and misses some. The sample gives 150,000 to 200,000 clones, about 80% of which show up once; roughly 1.2% is in the top ten. The data stem from a study of cytomegalovirus exposure and HLA in healthy donors. V and J are TRBV5-1 and TRBJ1-2, with TRBD1 as a possible D gene (5 bases). This receptor was identified in a woman aged 50 to 60 in good health and CMV-seronegative. The sample taken for sequencing was PBMCs. CDR3 loop: CASSLGEGVGGYTF. The CDR3 region has the DNA TGCGCCAGCAGCTTAGGGGAAGGGGTAGGCGGCTACACCTTC.